These T cell receptor beta chains were read from a single sample in a study of cytomegalovirus exposure and HLA in healthy donors. The assay was immunoSEQ multiplex PCR, and TCRdb's table has in-frame clones only and misses some. This table has 110,000 or so clones, 82% appearing once. The material sequenced was PBMCs. The receptors stem from a young woman in good health and CMV-seronegative. The CDR3 runs from the conserved cysteine through the conserved F or W. The order of the fields is V gene, CDR3 protein.

TRBV5-6,CASSFPATGGETQYF
TRBV7-8,CASSLYRGRSDEKLFF
TRBV19,CASRPSDRGSGNTIYF
TRBV10-2,CASSHGGITDTQYF
TRBV7-2,CASSPGQGIGGYTF
TRBV11-3,CGSGTGITEAFF
TRBV15,CATSREHRASGANVLTF
TRBV6-1,CASSEAPGWRNTEAFF
TRBV5-1,CASSDTGKENIQYF
TRBV30,CAWSVGGSANVLTF
TRBV9,CASSDPGTDNSPLHF
TRBV6-5,CASSYDSYQPQHF
TRBV5-6,CASSFVEREVTNYGYTF
TRBV6-1,CASNDREYEKLFF
TRBV29-1,CSVGTGNTEAFF
TRBV27,CASSLHGLAGDNEQFF
TRBV28,CASSGAIRLSDADTQYF
TRBV10-3,CAISLGGAGANVLTF
TRBV19,CASTKGQGYEQFF
TRBV7-2,CASSPRRWGVSDTQYF
TRBV5-1,CASSLRQRTDTQYF
TRBV7-2,CASSPGTGGRSKNIQYF
TRBV6-6,CASGGGLGNQPQHF
TRBV11-3,CASSLTADTEAFF
TRBV18,CASSPQGQAPHYGYTF
TRBV11-3,CASSLTGGAGANVLTF
TRBV30,CAWSVNWAQGNSPLHF
TRBV9,CASTAPQGMAFF
TRBV9,CASSLGGSSNQPQHF
TRBV27,CASRQQGYSNQPQHF
TRBV28,CASSLIWGQGSQETQYF
TRBV10-2,CASSESGDNEQFF
TRBV7-8,CASSLAYPQGSSPLHF
TRBV6-5,CASSSTYSRDTQYF
TRBV5-1,CASSLALTGDDYGYTF
TRBV29-1,CSVEGLQGVYEQYF
TRBV7-8,CASSFPGQGTHEQFF
TRBV4-3,CASSHRGPGELFF
TRBV4-3,CASSQEVGSTEAFF
TRBV6-1,CASSELAGGQDTQYF
TRBV12-5,CASGLHNRDRDNEQFF
TRBV7-9,CASSLGDSSSYEQYF
TRBV7-2,CASSLAGWPKNIQYF
TRBV2,CASSEPLEGVTGELFF
TRBV27,CASSLYRLHYEQYF
TRBV6-4,CASSVDGGRAYNEQFF
TRBV29-1,CSVDGQGSPYGYTF
TRBV6-5,CASSYSTSGRSEQFF
TRBV6-1,CASSEIQINEKLFF
TRBV7-2,CASSRAGSQPQHF
TRBV4-1,CASSAPGQGFETQYF
TRBV7-9,CASSSLLFTGELFF
TRBV25-1,CASSESHSNYGYTF
TRBV10-2,CASSESMGQSNQPQHF
TRBV2,CASGENPFTDTQYF
TRBV15,CATSRAVTSNYGYTF
TRBV19,CASRGQEETQYF
TRBV2,CASSEKGGTAQEQFF
TRBV7-9,CASSPQTDTQYF
TRBV2,CASSEGSGRTQYF